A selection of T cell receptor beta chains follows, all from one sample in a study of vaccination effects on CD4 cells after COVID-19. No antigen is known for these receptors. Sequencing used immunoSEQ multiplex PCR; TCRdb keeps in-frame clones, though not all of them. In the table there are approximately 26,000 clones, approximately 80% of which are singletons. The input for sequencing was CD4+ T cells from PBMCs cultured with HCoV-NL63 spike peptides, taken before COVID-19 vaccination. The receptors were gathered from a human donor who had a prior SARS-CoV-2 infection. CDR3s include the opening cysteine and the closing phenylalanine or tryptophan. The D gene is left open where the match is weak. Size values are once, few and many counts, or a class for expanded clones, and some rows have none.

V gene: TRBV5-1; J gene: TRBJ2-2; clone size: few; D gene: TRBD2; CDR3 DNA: TGCGCCAGCAGCCCGATAGCGGGAGCCACCGGGGAGCTGTTTTTT; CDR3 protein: CASSPIAGATGELFF
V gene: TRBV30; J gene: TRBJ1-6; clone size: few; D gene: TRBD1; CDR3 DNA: TGTGCCGCCACCGGGACAGGGTATCCACCCCTCCACTTT; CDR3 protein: CAATGTGYPPLHF
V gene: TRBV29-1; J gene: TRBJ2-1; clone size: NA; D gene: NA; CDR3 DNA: TGCAGCGTTAGCCAACGAGAGGCTTACAATGAGCAGTTCTTC; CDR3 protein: CSVSQREAYNEQFF
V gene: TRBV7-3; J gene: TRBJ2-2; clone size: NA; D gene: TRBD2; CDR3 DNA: TGTGCCAGCAGCCCAGACAGCGGGGGGGCTGAAATCGGGGAGCTGTTTTTT; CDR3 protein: CASSPDSGGAEIGELFF
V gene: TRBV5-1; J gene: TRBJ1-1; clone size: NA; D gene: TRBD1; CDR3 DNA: TGCGCCAGCAGCTTGTATGGGACAGAGAACACTGAAGCTTTCTTT; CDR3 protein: CASSLYGTENTEAFF
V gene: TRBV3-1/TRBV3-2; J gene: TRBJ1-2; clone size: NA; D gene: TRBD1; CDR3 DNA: TGTGCCAGCAGCCGGCGGGAAGGGGGCGCGGAGGATGGCTACACCTTC; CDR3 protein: CASSRREGGAEDGYTF
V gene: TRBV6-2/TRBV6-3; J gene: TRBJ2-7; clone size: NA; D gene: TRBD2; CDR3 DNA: TGTGCCAGCAGTCCCCCGACTAGCCGCTACGAGCAGTACTTC; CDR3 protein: CASSPPTSRYEQYF
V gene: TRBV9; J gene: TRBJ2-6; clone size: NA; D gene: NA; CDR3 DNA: TGTGCCAGCAGCGTAGGCGCATTCTCTGGGGCCAACGTCCTGACTTTC; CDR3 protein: CASSVGAFSGANVLTF
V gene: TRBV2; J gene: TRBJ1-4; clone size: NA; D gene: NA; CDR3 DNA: TGTGCCAGCAGTTCGTCAGGGGCGGGTGAAAAACTGTTTTTT; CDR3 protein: CASSSSGAGEKLFF
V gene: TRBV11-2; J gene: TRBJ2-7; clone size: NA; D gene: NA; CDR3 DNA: TGTGCCAGCAGCCCAAGTGGGGGGAACGAGCAGTACTTC; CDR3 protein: CASSPSGGNEQYF
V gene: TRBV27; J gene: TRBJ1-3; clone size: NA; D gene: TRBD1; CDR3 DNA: TGTGCCAGCAGTTTTGGACAGGGGGCTCCTTCAGCTGGAAACACCATATATTTT; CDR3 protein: CASSFGQGAPSAGNTIYF
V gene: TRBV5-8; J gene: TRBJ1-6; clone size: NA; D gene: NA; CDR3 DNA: TGTGCCAGCAGCTTGGGGCAGGGTAATTCACCCCTCCACTTT; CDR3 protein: CASSLGQGNSPLHF
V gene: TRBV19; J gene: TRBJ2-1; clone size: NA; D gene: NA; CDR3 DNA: TGTGCCAGTAGTCCCCAGGGTTGGGGTGAGCAGTTCTTC; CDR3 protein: CASSPQGWGEQFF
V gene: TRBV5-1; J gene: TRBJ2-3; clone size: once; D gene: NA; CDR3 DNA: TGCGCCAGCAGCTTGTGGACTGGGCGGAAGTACACAGATACGCAGTATTTT; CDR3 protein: CASSLWTGRKYTDTQYF
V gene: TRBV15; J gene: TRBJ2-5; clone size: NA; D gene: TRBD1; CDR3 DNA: TGTGCCACCAGCAGGGACAGGGGTCAAGAGACCCAGTACTTC; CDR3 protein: CATSRDRGQETQYF
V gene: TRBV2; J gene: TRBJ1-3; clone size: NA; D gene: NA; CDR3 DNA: TGTGCCAGCAACCAACAGGGTTCTGGAAACACCATATATTTT; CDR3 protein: CASNQQGSGNTIYF
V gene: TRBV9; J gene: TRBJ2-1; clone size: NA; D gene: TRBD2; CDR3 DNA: TGTGCCAGCAGCCCCAGCGGGGGGTACAATGAGCAGTTCTTC; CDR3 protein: CASSPSGGYNEQFF
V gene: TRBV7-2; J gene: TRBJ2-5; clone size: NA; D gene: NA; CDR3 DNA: TGTGCCAGCAGCTTAAGAGCCGGCGGCGTGGAGACCCAGTACTTC; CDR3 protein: CASSLRAGGVETQYF
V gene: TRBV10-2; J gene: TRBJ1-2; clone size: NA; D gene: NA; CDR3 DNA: TGCGCCAGCATTGAGAACCGACAGGTGGGAGGCTACACCTTC; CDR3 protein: CASIENRQVGGYTF
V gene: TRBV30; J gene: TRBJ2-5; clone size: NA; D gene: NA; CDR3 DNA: TGTGCCTGGAGTGTTTCGGGGCGGGAGACCCAGTACTTC; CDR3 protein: CAWSVSGRETQYF
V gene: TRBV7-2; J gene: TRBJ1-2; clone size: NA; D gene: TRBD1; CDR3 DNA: TGTGCCAGCAGCTTAGGTAGAGGACAGGGGATAAGTGGCTACACCTTC; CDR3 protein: CASSLGRGQGISGYTF
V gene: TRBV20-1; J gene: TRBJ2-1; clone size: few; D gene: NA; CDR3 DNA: TGCAGTGCTAGGGCGAGGGGGGGGCAGTTCTTC; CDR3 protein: CSARARGGQFF
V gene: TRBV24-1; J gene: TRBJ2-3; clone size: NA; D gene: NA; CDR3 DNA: TGTGCCACAACTTCCAGGGGACATCTGAGGGATACGCAGTATTTT; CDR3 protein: CATTSRGHLRDTQYF
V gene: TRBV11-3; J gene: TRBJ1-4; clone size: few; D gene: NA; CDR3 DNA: TGTGCCAGCAGCTTAGGTCCCCGACCTAATGAAAAACTGTTTTTT; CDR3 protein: CASSLGPRPNEKLFF
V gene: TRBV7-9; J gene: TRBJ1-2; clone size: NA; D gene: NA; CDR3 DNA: TGTGCCAGCAGCTTAGGCGGGGGCTCTGGCTACACCTTC; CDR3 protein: CASSLGGGSGYTF
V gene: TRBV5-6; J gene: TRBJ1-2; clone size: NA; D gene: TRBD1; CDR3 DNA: TGTGCCAGCAGCAGGGGGCCTTCAGGCTACACCTTC; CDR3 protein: CASSRGPSGYTF
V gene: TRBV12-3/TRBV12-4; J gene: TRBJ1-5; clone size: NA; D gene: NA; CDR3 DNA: TGTGCCAGCCGAGGGGATTGGGATCAGCCCCAGCATTTT; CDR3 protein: CASRGDWDQPQHF
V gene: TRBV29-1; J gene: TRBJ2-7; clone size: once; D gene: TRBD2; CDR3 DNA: TGCAGCGTTGTTCGGACTAGCGGTTCCTACGAGCAGTACTTC; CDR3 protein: CSVVRTSGSYEQYF
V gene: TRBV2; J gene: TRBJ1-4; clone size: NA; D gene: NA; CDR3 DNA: TGTGCCAGTGGAGGTGGAAAACTGTTTTTT; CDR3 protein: CASGGGKLFF
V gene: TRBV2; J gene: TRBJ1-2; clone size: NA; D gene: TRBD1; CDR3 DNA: TGTGCCAGCAGTGTCTCGGGACAGGGGGCGGGCTACACCTTC; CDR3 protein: CASSVSGQGAGYTF
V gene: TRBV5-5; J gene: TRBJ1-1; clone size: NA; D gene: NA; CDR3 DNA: TGTGCCAGCAGCTCCCCCCCCAGGGCATCTTGGCTATTT; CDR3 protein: CASSSPPRASWLF
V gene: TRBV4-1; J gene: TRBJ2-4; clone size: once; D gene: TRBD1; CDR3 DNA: TGCGCCAGCAGCCAACACAGGGGCGGAGATAACATTCAGTACTTC; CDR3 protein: CASSQHRGGDNIQYF
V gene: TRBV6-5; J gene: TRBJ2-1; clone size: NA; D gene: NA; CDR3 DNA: TGTGCCAGCAGCCCCAGGAACAATGAGCAGTTCTTC; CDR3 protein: CASSPRNNEQFF
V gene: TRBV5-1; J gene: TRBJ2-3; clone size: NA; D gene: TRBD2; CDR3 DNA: TGCGCCAGCAGCTTGGGGGGACTAGCGGGCACAGATACGCAGTATTTT; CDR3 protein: CASSLGGLAGTDTQYF
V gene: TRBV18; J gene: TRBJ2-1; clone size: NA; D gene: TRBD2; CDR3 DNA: TGTGCCAGCTCACCAATGGCTAGCGGGGGTAATGAGCAGTTCTTC; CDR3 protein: CASSPMASGGNEQFF
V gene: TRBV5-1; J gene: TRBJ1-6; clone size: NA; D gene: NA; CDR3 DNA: TGCGCCAGCAGTGGTTACGAGGGTTCCGCACCCCTCCACTTT; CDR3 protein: CASSGYEGSAPLHF
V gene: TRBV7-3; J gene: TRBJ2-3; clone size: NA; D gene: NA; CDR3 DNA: TGTGCCAGCAGCTTAAACAGGGCCTCTAGCACAGATACGCAGTATTTT; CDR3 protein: CASSLNRASSTDTQYF
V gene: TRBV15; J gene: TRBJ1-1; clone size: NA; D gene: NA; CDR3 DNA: TGTGCCACCAGCAGAGGGTGGGGGGGCTTCGACACTGAAGCTTTCTTT; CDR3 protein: CATSRGWGGFDTEAFF
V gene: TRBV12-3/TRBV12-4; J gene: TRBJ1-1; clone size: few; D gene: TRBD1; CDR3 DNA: TGTGCCAGCAGTTCGGGGACAGGTCGGAAGGGGTTT; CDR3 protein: CASSSGTGRKGF
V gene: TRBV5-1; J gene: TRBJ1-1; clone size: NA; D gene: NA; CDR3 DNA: TGCGCCAGCAGCGGCTTGCCGAACACTGAAGCTTTCTTT; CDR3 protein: CASSGLPNTEAFF
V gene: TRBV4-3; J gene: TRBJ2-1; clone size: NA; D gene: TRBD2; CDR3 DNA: TGCGCCAGCAGCCAATTAGCGGGAAGCTCCTACAATGAGCAGTTCTTC; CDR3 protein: CASSQLAGSSYNEQFF
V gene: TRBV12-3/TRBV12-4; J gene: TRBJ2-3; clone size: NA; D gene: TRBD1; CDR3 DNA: TGTGCCAGCAGCCAGGACAGGCGCGATACGCAGTATTTT; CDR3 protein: CASSQDRRDTQYF
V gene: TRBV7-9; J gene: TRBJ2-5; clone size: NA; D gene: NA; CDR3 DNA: TGTGCCAGCAGCTTCTCTTCCCGAGGGGCCCAGTACTTC; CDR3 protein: CASSFSSRGAQYF
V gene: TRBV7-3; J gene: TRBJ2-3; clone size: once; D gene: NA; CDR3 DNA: TGTGCCAGCAGCTTTGTGGGGATGGGGGATACGCAGTATTTT; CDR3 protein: CASSFVGMGDTQYF
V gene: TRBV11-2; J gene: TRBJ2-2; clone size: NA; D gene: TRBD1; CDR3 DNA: TGTGCCAGCAGCTTCCGGCGGACAGGGCCGACGAACACCGGGGAGCTGTTTTTT; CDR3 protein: CASSFRRTGPTNTGELFF
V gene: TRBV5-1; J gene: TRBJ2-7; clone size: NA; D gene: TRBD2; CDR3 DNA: TGCGCCAGCAGCCAAGGACTAGCGAGTTACGAGCAGTACTTC; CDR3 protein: CASSQGLASYEQYF
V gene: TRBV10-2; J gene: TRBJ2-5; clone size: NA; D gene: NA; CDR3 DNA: TGCGCCAGCAGTGAGTCTCCAGGGGCGCGAGAGACCCAGTACTTC; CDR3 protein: CASSESPGARETQYF